Presented here are 16 T cell receptor beta chains from one specimen sequenced in a study of cytomegalovirus exposure and HLA in healthy donors. PCR primers comprised 60 Vbeta and 13 Jbeta primers. Generated by immunoSEQ multiplex PCR, the TCRdb table keeps only in-frame clones and is missing some. The sample records roughly 120,000 clones, roughly 83% being singletons. The sequenced material came from PBMCs. These receptors came from a man between 18 and 35 years old in good health and CMV-seronegative.

This chain joins TRBV10-3 and TRBJ2-3; TRBD2 matches at 8 bases. The CDR3 length is 13 residues. V lost 10 bases, J lost 1 base, and 4 bases stayed unmatched. The germline V gene encodes CDR1 ENHRY and CDR2 SYGVKD. The CDR3 DNA is TGTGCCACCTCGACTAGCGGCACAGATACGCAGTATTTT. This encodes CATSTSGTDTQYF.

This sequence joins TRBV2 and TRBJ2-3, with 11 bases that match TRBD2. The junction had 2 bases not matched to a gene; V was cut back by 5 bases and J by 1 base. This CDR3 spans 15 amino acids. Germline V gene lookup returns CDR1 SNHLY and CDR2 FYNNEI. CDR3 loop: CASSLLAGGTDTQYF. The CDR3 nucleotides are TGTGCCAGCAGTTTACTAGCGGGAGGCACAGATACGCAGTATTTT.

Here the CDR3 DNA reads TGTGCCAGCAGCTTTAGAGCGGGAGTGAACAATGAGCAGTTCTTC. This encodes CASSFRAGVNNEQFF. This sequence joins TRBV7-2 and TRBJ2-1; TRBD2 matches 8 bases. CDR1 SGHTA and CDR2 FQGNSA come from the germline V gene. The CDR3 sequence is 15 residues long. Losses at the gene ends were 3 bases for V and 5 bases for J; bases not matched to a gene: 6.

This rearrangement joins TRBV6-1 to TRBJ2-3; tentative D call: TRBD1 (6 bases). Germline V lookup: CDR1 MNHNS, CDR2 SASEGT. The V gene lost 4 bases and the J gene lost 2 bases, with 19 bases spanning the gap. The CDR3 loop spans 17 amino acids. In DNA, the CDR3 is TGTGCCAGCAGTGCAAGGACAGCGCGGCACCTCACAGATACGCAGTATTTT. Translation gives CASSARTARHLTDTQYF.

The chain uses TRBV11-3 and TRBJ1-5; D is unclear. The length of the CDR3 is 14 residues. Germline V CDR1 and CDR2: SGHNT, YENEEA. Trimming cost V 5 bases and J 2 bases, with 10 bases left between them. In DNA form, the CDR3 reads TGTGCCAGCAGCCTCCTTATTGGCAATCAGCCCCAGCATTTT. Residues: CASSLLIGNQPQHF.

The rearrangement joins TRBV5-1 to TRBJ2-1; D possibly corresponds to TRBD2 (6 bases). Germline V lookup: CDR1 SGHRS, CDR2 YFSETQ. The CDR3 is 17 amino acids. V was cut by 7 bases and J by 0 bases, with 20 bases left in between. The CDR3 coding sequence is TGCGCCAGCCGGCCCGGGGAAGCGGGCAACTCCTACAATGAGCAGTTCTTC. It codes for CASRPGEAGNSYNEQFF.

About this clone: Distinct nucleotide sequences in the sample also encode this CDR3. This chain links TRBV5-1 with TRBJ2-2; TRBD2 aligns across 14 bases. The junction had 3 bases not matched to a gene; V was cut back by 0 bases and J by 5 bases. The CDR3 totals 17 residues. The germline gives CDR1 SGHRS, CDR2 YFSETQ. The CDR3 sequence: CASSLGLAGGPTGELFF. The DNA for the CDR3 is TGCGCCAGCAGCTTGGGACTAGCGGGAGGGCCGACCGGGGAGCTGTTTTTT.

The chain uses TRBV27 and TRBJ1-1, with D possibly TRBD1 on 6 matching bases. Trimming took off 5 bases at V and 6 bases at J, with 13 bases between the two ends. Germline V lookup: CDR1 MNHEY, CDR2 SMNVEV (reference sequence). The CDR3 runs to 13 residues. CDR3 region: CASSHSGTPEAFF. The CDR3 DNA reads as TGTGCCAGCAGTCATTCCGGGACACCTGAAGCTTTCTTT.

The J gene is TRBJ1-3, the V gene TRBV25-1; D not resolved. Germline CDR1 reads MGHDK; CDR2 reads SYGVNS. V lost 6 bases and J 3 bases, leaving 9 bases between the germline ends. CDR3 size: 13 residues. The CDR3 here is CASSSSGGNTIYF. CDR3 nucleotides: TGTGCCAGCAGCTCCTCGGGTGGAAACACCATATATTTT.

The CDR3 sequence is CASSLGTLPETQYF. For the CDR3, the DNA is TGTGCCAGCAGTTTAGGGACTCTCCCAGAGACCCAGTACTTC. The chain employs TRBV28 and TRBJ2-5, with a weak D call TRBD2 (6 bases). The CDR3 totals 14 residues. The V gene's germline CDR1 is MDHEN and CDR2 SYDVKM. Trimming removed 2 bases at V and 4 bases at J, with 11 bases between. The full variable domain, rest sourced from reference TRBV28 and TRBJ2-5, is DVKVTQSSRYLVKRTGEKVFLECVQDMDHENMFWYRQDPGLGLRLIYFSYDVKMKEKGDIPEGYSVSREKKERFSLILESASTNQTSMYLCASSLGTLPETQYFGPGTRLLVL.

The V call is TRBV28, the J call TRBJ2-2; D unresolved. Germline assignment: CDR1 MDHEN and CDR2 SYDVKM. The V and J ends lost 5 bases and 0 bases respectively, with 13 bases between them. CDR3 length equals 16 residues. CDR3 protein: CASSIMVESNTGELFF. In nucleotides, the CDR3 is TGTGCCAGCAGTATTATGGTGGAGTCGAACACCGGGGAGCTGTTTTTT.

This chain connects TRBV19 to TRBJ1-3; maybe TRBD1 (5 bases). The CDR3 consists of 14 residues. V lost 3 bases, J lost 0 bases, and 6 bases lay in between. The germline gives CDR1 LNHDA, CDR2 SQIVND (reference sequence). The CDR3 reads CASSMGGSGNTIYF. Written as DNA, the CDR3 is TGTGCCAGTAGTATGGGGGGCTCTGGAAACACCATATATTTT. Supplemented by reference TRBV19 and TRBJ1-3, the full variable domain reads DGGITQSPKYLFRKEGQNVTLSCEQNLNHDAMYWYRQDPGQGLRLIYYSQIVNDFQKGDIAEGYSVSREKKESFPLTVTSAQKNPTAFYLCASSMGGSGNTIYFGEGSWLTVV.

This clone was counted only a few times. The rearrangement uses TRBV5-6 and TRBJ1-4; no definite D call. CDR3 size: 15 residues. The V end was cut by 6 bases, the J end by 8 bases, with 20 bases between. Germline V gene lookup returns CDR1 SGHDT and CDR2 YYEEEE. The CDR3 nucleotides are TGTGCCAGCAAGAAGTGGGCCGACCACAGCGAAAAACTGTTTTTT. Protein sequence: CASKKWADHSEKLFF.

The J gene is TRBJ2-1, the V gene TRBV9, with D perhaps TRBD1 (6 bases). The CDR3 spans 12 residues. The V end was cut by 3 bases, the J end by 10 bases, with 11 bases between. Germline-derived CDR1 and CDR2 are SGDLS and YYNGEE. The CDR3 DNA sequence: TGTGCCAGCAGCGAATCAGGGGACGAGCAGTTCTTC. It translates to CASSESGDEQFF.

The chain links TRBV11-1 to TRBJ2-5, with 13 bases that match TRBD2. The CDR3 sequence is 17 residues long. Trimming cost V 0 bases and J 4 bases; bases outside gene matches: 5. The V gene's germline CDR1 is SGHAT and CDR2 FQDESV (reference sequence). CDR3 amino acids: CASSLARTSGSPETQYF. CDR3 in DNA: TGTGCCAGCAGCTTAGCCCGGACTAGCGGGAGCCCAGAGACCCAGTACTTC.

The chain combines TRBV28 with TRBJ2-7; 9 positions agree with TRBD2. The length of the CDR3 is 18 residues. V lost 6 bases, J lost 4 bases, and 19 bases stayed unmatched. From germline, CDR1 is MDHEN and CDR2 SYDVKM. The CDR3 coding sequence is TGTGCCAGCAGACCCAAATCAAGTAGCGGGAGATCCTTATACGAGCAGTACTTC. Its protein is CASRPKSSSGRSLYEQYF.